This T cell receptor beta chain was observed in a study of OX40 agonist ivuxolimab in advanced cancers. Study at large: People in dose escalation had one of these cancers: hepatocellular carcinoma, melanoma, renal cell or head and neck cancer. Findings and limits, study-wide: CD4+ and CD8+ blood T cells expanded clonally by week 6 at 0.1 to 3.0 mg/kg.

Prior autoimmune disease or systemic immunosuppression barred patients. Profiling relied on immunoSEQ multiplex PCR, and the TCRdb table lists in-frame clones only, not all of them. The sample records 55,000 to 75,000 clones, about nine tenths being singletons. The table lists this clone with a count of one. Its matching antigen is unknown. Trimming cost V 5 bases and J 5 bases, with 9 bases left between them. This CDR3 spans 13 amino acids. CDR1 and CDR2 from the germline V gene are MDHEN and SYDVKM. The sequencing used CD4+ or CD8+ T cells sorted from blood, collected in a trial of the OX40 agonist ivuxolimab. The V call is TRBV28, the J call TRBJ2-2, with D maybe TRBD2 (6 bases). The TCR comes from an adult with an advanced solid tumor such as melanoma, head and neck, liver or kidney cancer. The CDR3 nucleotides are TGTGCCAGCAGTGGCGGGATGACCGGGGAGCTGTTTTTT. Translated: CASSGGMTGELFF. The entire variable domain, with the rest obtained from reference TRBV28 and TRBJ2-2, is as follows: DVKVTQSSRYLVKRTGEKVFLECVQDMDHENMFWYRQDPGLGLRLIYFSYDVKMKEKGDIPEGYSVSREKKERFSLILESASTNQTSMYLCASSGGMTGELFFGEGSRLTVL.